This TCR beta chain was sequenced for a study of blood T cell repertoires in COVID-19. Study-level background: Sites in the United States, Italy and Spain provided acute and convalescent COVID-19 samples. The cDNA or gDNA used as material had been derived from T cells, B-cell-depleted T cells, or PBMCs.

Germline CDR1 is KGHSH and CDR2 is LQKENI. The CDR3 sequence is 13 residues long. J lost 4 bases, V lost 6 bases, and 6 bases had no gene match. In the authors' methods: Amplification of reference gene primers was used by the study to estimate nucleated cell counts. Method: immunoSEQ multiplex PCR; TCRdb's copy keeps in-frame clones and lacks some. D and trimming come from the DNA, and the V and J calls and clone size come from that table. The data contain tens of thousands of clones, about nine tenths of them singletons. Sequences were obtained from peripheral blood. The V and J genes are TRBV18 and TRBJ2-7, with 7 bases identical to TRBD2. This clonotype was sampled from a man between 65 and 85 years old with acute or convalescent COVID-19. The CDR3, as DNA: TGTGCCAGCTCGCCCTACGGGGGGTACGAGCAGTACTTC. It yields the protein CASSPYGGYEQYF.